What follows are 6 T cell receptor beta chains derived from one specimen sequenced in a study of OX40 agonist ivuxolimab in advanced cancers. Clones were sequenced by immunoSEQ multiplex PCR, and TCRdb holds only the in-frame ones, with some missing. The table includes around 83,000 clones, over 75% detected once. Material: CD4+ or CD8+ T cells sorted from blood, obtained in a trial of the OX40 agonist ivuxolimab. All receptors derive from an adult with an advanced solid tumor such as melanoma, head and neck, liver or kidney cancer.

This clone was counted once. The gene calls are TRBV27 and TRBJ1-2; D possibly corresponds to TRBD1 (6 bases). The germline CDR1 and CDR2 sequences are MNHEY and SMNVEV (reference sequence). The germline V and J ends were trimmed by 0 bases and 8 bases, with 16 bases remaining between them. The CDR3 contains 15 residues. Written as DNA, the CDR3 is TGTGCCAGCAGTTTATCGATTCAGGGGAAATCAGGCTACACCTTC. Protein: CASSLSIQGKSGYTF.

This chain links TRBV2 with TRBJ1-2, with TRBD1 matching over 8 bases. With 6 bases clipped from V and 8 bases from J, the junction kept 8 bases outside the gene matches. This CDR3 comprises 13 residues. The V gene's germline CDR1 is SNHLY and CDR2 FYNNEI. As DNA, the CDR3 is TGTGCCAGCAGCGCGGACAGGGTGTTGGGCTACACCTTC. Residues: CASSADRVLGYTF.

This rearrangement joins TRBV28 to TRBJ2-5, with a possible D match to TRBD2 (6 bases). This CDR3 has 14 amino acids. The germline V and J ends were trimmed by 4 bases and 5 bases, with 14 bases remaining between them. Germline CDR1 MDHEN, CDR2 SYDVKM. The CDR3 DNA is TGTGCCAGCAGTTCGGGACTCCCCCCTGAGACCCAGTACTTC. Protein: CASSSGLPPETQYF.

Written as DNA, the CDR3 is TGTGCCAGCAGCTCCCAAAGCGGGTCTGGAAACACCATATATTTT. Translating it yields CASSSQSGSGNTIYF. This chain uses TRBV7-2 with TRBJ1-3, with unresolved D. Germline V lookup: CDR1 SGHTA, CDR2 FQGNSA. This CDR3 has 15 amino acids. Trimming stripped 4 bases from V and 1 base from J, with 11 bases between.

V and J are TRBV27 and TRBJ1-5; no firm D call. V shed 0 bases and J shed 8 bases, with 11 bases lying between them. The CDR3 loop spans 14 amino acids. Germline loops: CDR1 MNHEY, CDR2 SMNVEV (reference sequence). The CDR3 coding sequence is TGTGCCAGCAGTTTATCCGGGTATGGGGAGCCCCAGCATTTT. Translated: CASSLSGYGEPQHF.

The J gene is TRBJ2-1, the V gene TRBV2; the D gene is possibly TRBD1 (6 bases). The CDR3 length is 14 residues. Germline CDR1 SNHLY, CDR2 FYNNEI. The ends were cut back, 6 bases at V and 4 bases at J, with 13 bases in the middle. The CDR3 spells CASRAGTPYNEQFF. CDR3 sequence (DNA): TGTGCCAGCAGAGCCGGGACACCGTACAATGAGCAGTTCTTC.